The 2 T cell receptor beta chains listed next were all sequenced from one sample in a study of molecular identifiers for immune sequencing clone quantification. Each CDR3 protein gets one entry after TCRdb re-called the PCR reads with MiXCR. Among around 480,000 distinct CDR3 sequences, around 23% were seen once, and the ten largest hold about 0.75%. Sequencing was carried out using naive CD8+ T cells from blood, with Jurkat cell RNA spiked in. Subset noted: FACS-sorted CD8+CD4-CCR7+CD45RA+ naive T cells. Every receptor here comes from a human donor in good health. Some libraries in this study had Jurkat cell RNA spiked in.

In this sample, this clonotype turned up a few times. The chain joins TRBV4-2 to TRBJ2-7, with TRBD2 as a possible D gene (5 bases). Trimming cost V 4 bases and J 2 bases, with 18 bases left between them. Germline V gene lookup returns CDR1 LGHNA and CDR2 YNFKEQ. This CDR3 contains 16 residues. The CDR3 sequence is CASSPNQRTRTYEQYF. CDR3 in DNA: TGTGCCAGCAGCCCGAACCAAAGGACTCGCACCTACGAGCAGTACTTC.

This clonotype was counted many times. This chain connects TRBV7-3 to TRBJ1-1, with TRBD1 matching 8 bases. V lost 1 base to trimming and J lost 4 bases; unmatched junction nucleotides: 8. This CDR3 is built from 16 residues. Germline V lookup: CDR1 SGHTA, CDR2 FQGTGA. CDR3 residues: CASSLKAGGQGTEAFF. The CDR3 DNA reads as TGTGCCAGCAGCTTAAAGGCAGGGGGCCAGGGCACTGAAGCTTTCTTT.